This T cell receptor (beta chain) was captured by sequencing in a study of T cell clonotyping in hematopoietic cell transplantation. Study results and caveats: After transplant, recipient diversity fell while pathologically expanded clonotypes grew through day 180. Graft donor and pretransplant recipient Inverse Simpson Index values predicted broader posttransplant TCR diversity.

TCRdb keeps only in-frame clones here, not all; method: immunoSEQ multiplex PCR. The table lists about 10,000 clones, roughly 91% of them singletons. Notes on this clone: Its specificity is unknown.

Time point specified: recipient sample about 28 days before transplant, after cytoreduction. Germline V gene lookup returns CDR1 MNHNS and CDR2 SASEGT. There are 17 residues in the CDR3. J lost 0 bases, V lost 3 bases, and 9 bases had no gene match. The TCR comes from a woman aged 50 to 65 with chronic myeloid leukemia. Some clones in this sample may be carry-over from other donors' samples. V is TRBV6-1 and J is TRBJ1-1, with 8 bases matching TRBD1. Sample: peripheral blood mononuclear cells, taken before stem cell transplant. For the CDR3, the DNA is TGTGCCAGCAGTGAGACCTTCAGGGGGCAAATGAACACTGAAGCTTTCTTT. As protein: CASSETFRGQMNTEAFF.